The 7 T cell receptor beta chains given below trace back to one sample, sequenced in a study of T cell repertoires in cytomegalovirus infection. TCRdb called the reads again in MiXCR, with one record for every CDR3 protein. This table holds a few hundred thousand distinct CDR3 sequences, roughly 29% found once. The sequencing input was PBMCs. These receptors all come from a human donor in good health (CMV status not recorded). Some clones in this sample may be carry-over from other donors' samples.

This clonotype has a handful of counts. This rearrangement joins TRBV20-1 to TRBJ2-7, with unresolved D. The germline V and J ends were trimmed by 1 base and 7 bases, with 8 bases remaining between them. CDR1 is DFQATT and CDR2 is SNEGSKA in the germline V gene (reference sequence). The CDR3 length is 11 residues. CDR3: CSARGPREQYF. The CDR3 DNA follows: TGCAGTGCTAGAGGACCTCGGGAGCAGTACTTC.

CDR3 in DNA: TGCAGTGCTAGTAATGGACGCTCCTATAATTCACCCCTCCACTTT. It yields the protein CSASNGRSYNSPLHF. The J gene is TRBJ1-6, the V gene TRBV20-1; D ambiguous. The CDR3 extends over 15 amino acids. Trimming left V 3 bases short and J 0 bases short, with 9 bases between. Germline CDR1 reads DFQATT; CDR2 reads SNEGSKA (reference sequence).

V usage is TRBV20-1 and J usage is TRBJ1-5; no definite D call. The germline gives CDR1 DFQATT, CDR2 SNEGSKA (reference sequence). The CDR3 runs 14 residues. Trimming removed 0 bases from V and 3 bases from J, with 9 bases in between. This CDR3 is CSARDPRSNQPQHF. For the CDR3, the DNA is TGCAGTGCTAGAGATCCCAGGTCCAATCAGCCCCAGCATTTT.

The chain carries TRBV24-1 and TRBJ2-5, with D possibly matching TRBD1 (5 bases). From germline, CDR1 is KGHDR and CDR2 SFDVKD. Trimming pared 4 bases from V and 5 bases from J, leaving 16 bases between. CDR3 size: 15 residues. The CDR3 reads CATSEPGVKGETQYF. The CDR3 DNA sequence: TGTGCCACCAGTGAACCAGGAGTGAAGGGGGAGACCCAGTACTTC.

This clonotype occurred many times. This chain joins TRBV7-2 and TRBJ2-3, with TRBD2 as a possible D gene (6 bases). V lost 5 bases to trimming and J lost 3 bases, with 15 bases between them. The germline V gene encodes CDR1 SGHTA and CDR2 FQGNSA. The CDR3 is 15 residues long. The DNA for the CDR3 is TGTGCCAGCAGCAATACGTTAGCGGTAACAGATACGCAGTATTTT. Amino acids: CASSNTLAVTDTQYF.

The gene calls are TRBV28 and TRBJ2-2; 13 positions agree with TRBD2. The J segment lost 9 bases and the V segment lost 2 bases, leaving 6 bases of the junction unmatched. Looked up from germline, CDR1 is MDHEN and CDR2 is SYDVKM. CDR3 length: 16 amino acids. CDR3 loop: CASSLGLAGEMRELFF. As DNA, the CDR3 is TGTGCCAGCAGTTTAGGACTAGCGGGAGAAATGCGGGAGCTGTTTTTT.

The V and J genes are TRBV18 and TRBJ2-1; D call uncertain. Between the trimmed V and J ends, which lost 2 bases and 9 bases, there was a span of 8 bases. There are 12 residues in the CDR3. Germline assignment: CDR1 KGHSH and CDR2 LQKENI. CDR3 protein: CASSPGRPEQFF. In DNA form, the CDR3 reads TGTGCCAGCTCACCAGGAAGGCCTGAGCAGTTCTTC. The variable domain in full, with the rest retrieved from reference TRBV18 and TRBJ2-1, is NAGVMQNPRHLVRRRGQEARLRCSPMKGHSHVYWYRQLPEEGLKFMVYLQKENIIDESGMPKERFSAEFPKEGPSILRIQQVVRGDSAAYFCASSPGRPEQFFGPGTRLTVL.